These 21 T cell receptor beta chains came from one sample sequenced in a study of T cell responses to AZD1222 COVID-19 vaccine. This table comes from immunoSEQ multiplex PCR, and its TCRdb copy is limited to in-frame clones, with some not included. The sample has approximately 120,000 clones; 80% to 90% are singletons. Here the sequenced sample was peripheral blood, taken 28 days after the second AZD1222 dose. Every receptor here comes from an adult who received the AZD1222 COVID-19 vaccine.

This rearrangement joins TRBV7-9 to TRBJ2-1; D is possibly TRBD2 (6 bases). Trimming cost V 5 bases and J 8 bases, with 16 bases left between them. This CDR3 contains 14 residues. The V gene's germline CDR1 is SEHNR and CDR2 FQNEAQ (reference sequence). The CDR3 loop reads CASSPGGTAHEQFF. As DNA, the CDR3 is TGTGCCAGCAGCCCAGGAGGGACCGCTCATGAGCAGTTCTTC.

The J gene is TRBJ1-2, the V gene TRBV5-1; TRBD1 might be the D (5 bases). Trimming left V 3 bases short and J 5 bases short, with 26 bases between. The germline V gene has CDR1 SGHRS and CDR2 YFSETQ. CDR3 length equals 18 residues. CDR3 nucleotides: TGCGCCAGCAGCTCGTCAATGGCGCCTACCGGGACGCAGTATGGCTACACCTTC. This sequence encodes CASSSSMAPTGTQYGYTF. The whole variable domain, remainder taken from reference TRBV5-1 and TRBJ1-2, is KAGVTQTPRYLIKTRGQQVTLSCSPISGHRSVSWYQQTPGQGLQFLFEYFSETQRNKGNFPGRFSGRQFSNSRSEMNVSTLELGDSALYLCASSSSMAPTGTQYGYTFGSGTRLTVV.

The genes are TRBV4-2 and TRBJ2-7; D is unclear. The CDR3 length is 13 residues. Germline CDR1 reads LGHNA; CDR2 reads YNFKEQ. Trimming left V 4 bases short and J 6 bases short, with 13 bases between. CDR3 bases: TGTGCCAGCAGCCCCGCCACGCCCGTCGAGCAGTACTTC. This encodes CASSPATPVEQYF.

This clone was picked up one time. The chain has TRBV3-1 (or the pseudogene TRBV3-2) and TRBJ2-3; D may be TRBD2 (6 bases). The germline V gene has CDR1 LGHDT and CDR2 YNNKEL (reference sequence). With 3 bases removed from V and 0 bases from J, the gap between germline ends came to 7 bases. The CDR3 spans 14 residues. This chain's CDR3 is CASSHGTSTDTQYF. CDR3 sequence (DNA): TGTGCCAGCAGCCACGGGACTAGCACAGATACGCAGTATTTT.

The rearrangement uses TRBV19 and TRBJ1-2, with TRBD1 identical over 8 bases. The germline gives CDR1 LNHDA, CDR2 SQIVND (reference sequence). The CDR3 loop spans 16 amino acids. Trimming cost V 4 bases and J 0 bases; bases outside gene matches: 7. CDR3 bases: TGTGCCAGTAGTAAGACAGGGGACCCCTCTAACTATGGCTACACCTTC. This sequence encodes CASSKTGDPSNYGYTF.

The rearrangement uses TRBV9 and TRBJ1-2; D gene uncertain. Trimming took off 0 bases at V and 4 bases at J, with 13 bases between the two ends. CDR1 SGDLS and CDR2 YYNGEE come from the germline V gene. The CDR3 has 15 residues. The CDR3 here is CASSVGPDGLYGYTF. The CDR3 nucleotides are TGTGCCAGCAGCGTAGGGCCAGACGGGCTCTATGGCTACACCTTC.

V usage is TRBV28 and J usage is TRBJ1-6, with D possibly being TRBD1 (6 bases). V lost 5 bases and J 12 bases, leaving 20 bases between the germline ends. Germline CDR1 and CDR2: MDHEN and SYDVKM. The CDR3 extends over 15 amino acids. The CDR3 nucleotides are TGTGCCAGCAGTCCCCATTCGGACAGTGACGGACCCCTCCACTTT. Its protein is CASSPHSDSDGPLHF.

V usage is TRBV7-2 and J usage is TRBJ2-5; D is perhaps TRBD2 (5 bases). In germline, CDR1 is SGHTA, CDR2 FQGNSA. Trimming shortened V by 7 bases and J by 1 base, and 10 bases separated the two germline ends. This CDR3 comprises 13 residues. CDR3 in DNA: TGTGCCAGCACCTCGGGGATCCAAGAGACCCAGTACTTC. Translation: CASTSGIQETQYF. The full variable domain, completed using reference TRBV7-2 and TRBJ2-5, is GAGVSQSPSNKVTEKGKDVELRCDPISGHTALYWYRQSLGQGLEFLIYFQGNSAPDKSGLPSDRFSAERTGGSVSTLTIQRTQQEDSAVYLCASTSGIQETQYFGPGTRLLVL.

The chain combines TRBV27 with TRBJ2-2; TRBD2 aligns across 10 bases. This CDR3 has 16 residues. V shed 5 bases, J shed 3 bases, and the junction held 6 bases outside the gene matches. Looked up from germline, CDR1 is MNHEY and CDR2 is SMNVEV (reference sequence). The CDR3 bases are TGTGCCAGCAGTAAGACTAGCGGGCCTTACACCGGGGAGCTGTTTTTT. It specifies CASSKTSGPYTGELFF.

V usage is TRBV19 and J usage is TRBJ1-5, with no clear D. Trimming took 7 bases from V and 0 from J, leaving 22 bases between them. The CDR3 length is 18 residues. Germline-derived CDR1 and CDR2 are LNHDA and SQIVND (reference sequence). CDR3 in DNA: TGTGCCAGTACTAGTATAGTAAGAGGCCCCCTTAGCAATCAGCCCCAGCATTTT. This codes for CASTSIVRGPLSNQPQHF.

This clone appeared a single time. The chain is built from TRBV2 and TRBJ1-6; TRBD1 matches 9 bases. Germline CDR1 is SNHLY and CDR2 is FYNNEI. The J segment lost 9 bases and the V segment lost 2 bases, leaving 17 bases of the junction unmatched. This CDR3 has 19 amino acids. CDR3 region: CASSEFWSTGGASFSPLHF. In DNA, the CDR3 is TGTGCCAGCAGTGAATTTTGGTCCACAGGGGGCGCATCTTTTTCACCCCTCCACTTT. The full variable domain, in which reference TRBV2 and TRBJ1-6 provide the parts outside the CDR3, is EPEVTQTPSHQVTQMGQEVILRCVPISNHLYFYWYRQILGQKVEFLVSFYNNEISEKSEIFDDQFSVERPDGSNFTLKIRSTKLEDSAMYFCASSEFWSTGGASFSPLHFGNGTRLTVT.

The rearrangement uses TRBV3-1 (or the pseudogene TRBV3-2) and TRBJ2-2, with 7 positions matching TRBD2. Germline V gene lookup returns CDR1 LGHDT and CDR2 YNNKEL (reference sequence). V trimming: 2 bases; J trimming: 7 bases; junction bases outside the gene matches: 10. This CDR3 region has 16 residues. Here the CDR3 reads CASSQWDGGFFGELFF. In DNA form, the CDR3 reads TGTGCCAGCAGCCAATGGGACGGGGGGTTTTTCGGGGAGCTGTTTTTT.

The rearrangement joins TRBV7-9 to TRBJ2-7; 11 nucleotides line up with TRBD1. With V trimmed by 5 bases and J by 4 bases, 10 bases remained unmatched. CDR3 size: 16 residues. Germline loops: CDR1 SEHNR, CDR2 FQNEAQ (reference sequence). CDR3 nucleotides: TGTGCCAGCAGCCCGAGTGGGACAGGGGGACCTTACGAGCAGTACTTC. Its protein is CASSPSGTGGPYEQYF.

This clone appeared a single time. This rearrangement joins TRBV5-4 to TRBJ2-5; D is unclear. The CDR3 loop spans 12 amino acids. The V end lost 2 bases, the J end lost 2 bases, and 4 bases lay between the germline ends. Germline CDR1 and CDR2: SGHNT and YYREEE (reference sequence). CDR3 protein: CASSLNQETQYF. In nucleotides, the CDR3 is TGTGCCAGCAGCTTAAATCAAGAGACCCAGTACTTC.

The V gene is TRBV4-3, the J gene TRBJ1-5, with D tentatively TRBD1 (6 bases). The germline V and J ends were trimmed by 0 bases and 3 bases, with 9 bases remaining between them. Germline V gene lookup returns CDR1 LGHNA and CDR2 YSLEER. The CDR3 extends over 15 amino acids. The CDR3 DNA sequence: TGCGCCAGCAGCCAAGATCCAGGGGTCAATCAGCCCCAGCATTTT. Protein sequence: CASSQDPGVNQPQHF.

The J gene is TRBJ2-1, the V gene TRBV7-9, with D maybe TRBD1 (6 bases). The CDR3 is 15 amino acids. Trimming stripped 1 base from V and 2 bases from J, with 9 bases between. Germline V gene sequence: CDR1 SEHNR, CDR2 FQNEAQ (reference sequence). CDR3 amino acids: CASSLVRGTYNEQFF. CDR3 nucleotide sequence: TGTGCCAGCAGCTTAGTAAGGGGGACCTACAATGAGCAGTTCTTC.

This clone was counted ten times or more. The chain is built from TRBV7-2 and TRBJ2-7; no clear D. This CDR3 comprises 13 residues. Germline loops: CDR1 SGHTA, CDR2 FQGNSA. Trimming removed 3 bases at V and 5 bases at J, with 11 bases between. The CDR3 DNA reads TGTGCCAGCAGCTTCTGGGGTGGGCACGAGCAGTACTTC. Amino acid sequence: CASSFWGGHEQYF. Full variable domain (outside the CDR3, taken from reference TRBV7-2 and TRBJ2-7): GAGVSQSPSNKVTEKGKDVELRCDPISGHTALYWYRQSLGQGLEFLIYFQGNSAPDKSGLPSDRFSAERTGGSVSTLTIQRTQQEDSAVYLCASSFWGGHEQYFGPGTRLTVT.

The rearrangement links TRBV4-3 to TRBJ1-2, with TRBD1 matching over 7 bases. Germline loops: CDR1 LGHNA, CDR2 YSLEER. With 2 bases clipped from V and 4 bases from J, the junction kept 4 bases outside the gene matches. The CDR3 spans 14 residues. CDR3 bases: TGCGCCAGCAGCCAAAGACAGGGCGGCTATGGCTACACCTTC. This translates into CASSQRQGGYGYTF.

This clone was recorded once. The CDR3 loop reads CASSYWGQGNQPQHF. CDR3 in DNA: TGTGCCAGCAGTTACTGGGGACAGGGGAATCAGCCCCAGCATTTT. This chain uses TRBV6-2 or TRBV6-3 with TRBJ1-5; 10 bases are a match to TRBD1. Unmatched junction bases numbered 1, after V lost 1 base and J lost 4 bases. The CDR3 sequence is 15 residues long. CDR1 and CDR2 from the germline V gene are MNHEY and SVGEGT.

V and J are TRBV7-9 and TRBJ2-3, with D possibly being TRBD2 (5 bases). The CDR3 runs 17 residues. Trimming left V 1 base short and J 4 bases short, with 18 bases between. Germline V gene data show CDR1 as SEHNR and CDR2 as FQNEAQ (reference sequence). The CDR3, as DNA: TGTGCCAGCAGCTTAGGATCAGTAATCGCGGGCGCAGATACGCAGTATTTT. Translated: CASSLGSVIAGADTQYF.

V usage is TRBV12-3 or TRBV12-4 and J usage is TRBJ2-1; 10 nucleotides align to TRBD2. The CDR3 consists of 13 residues. The junction had 8 bases not matched to a gene; V was cut back by 9 bases and J by 9 bases. The chain's CDR3 is CASSGGPDSEQFF. CDR3 nucleotides: TGTGCCAGTAGCGGGGGGCCGGATAGTGAGCAGTTCTTC.